What follows are 8 T cell receptor beta chains derived from one specimen sequenced in a study of shared clonotypes between healthy human individuals. Profiled with immunoSEQ multiplex PCR; TCRdb holds only in-frame clones, not every one. The repertoire has roughly 2.5 million clones, more than 80% of them found once; the top ten carry about 0.13%. The sequenced sample consisted of naive CD4+ T cells sorted from blood. Indicated subset: CD45RA+ positively selected. The receptors were gathered from a young man in good health.

This chain joins TRBV5-8 and TRBJ2-1; TRBD2 matches 10 bases. The V and J ends lost 2 bases and 4 bases, in that order; junction bases with no gene match: 3. CDR1 and CDR2 from the germline V gene are SGHTS and YDEGEE. The CDR3 contains 15 residues. This chain's CDR3 is CASSFGTSDYNEQFF. As DNA, the CDR3 is TGTGCCAGCAGCTTTGGGACTAGCGATTACAATGAGCAGTTCTTC.

The chain joins TRBV6-6 to TRBJ2-1, with D possibly TRBD2 on 5 matching bases. Germline loops: CDR1 MNHNY, CDR2 SVGAGI (reference sequence). Trimming took 6 bases from V and 0 from J, leaving 15 bases between them. The CDR3 has 16 residues. This CDR3 reads CASSHPDGVSYNEQFF. In DNA form, the CDR3 reads TGTGCCAGCAGCCACCCTGACGGGGTCTCCTACAATGAGCAGTTCTTC.

This clone has a single count. The chain combines TRBV11-2 with TRBJ2-5, with TRBD1 identical over 9 bases. Germline CDR1 and CDR2: SGHAT and FQNNGV. The V gene end was trimmed by 3 bases and the J gene end by 5 bases; junction bases not matched to a gene: 7. The CDR3 is made up of 15 amino acids. The CDR3: CASSFGDRVKETQYF. The DNA of the CDR3 is TGTGCCAGCAGCTTCGGGGACAGGGTTAAGGAGACCCAGTACTTC.

As concerns this clone: Other DNA variants within this sample encode the same CDR3. The chain has TRBV5-4 and TRBJ1-3; a weak D match, TRBD1 (6 bases). CDR1 is SGHNT, CDR2 YYREEE, per germline (reference sequence). This CDR3 is 15 amino acids long. Trimming cost V 4 bases and J 0 bases, with 11 bases left between them. This CDR3 reads CASSPGQLSGNTIYF. DNA for the CDR3: TGTGCCAGCAGCCCTGGACAGCTCTCTGGAAACACCATATATTTT.

V gene TRBV2 combines with J gene TRBJ2-3; 7 positions match TRBD2. This CDR3 comprises 19 residues. J was trimmed by 2 bases and V by 2 bases; bases with no gene match: 16. Germline values: CDR1 SNHLY, CDR2 FYNNEI. CDR3 DNA: TGTGCCAGCAGTGAATGGGCTAGCGGAGCGGCGGCCATCACAGATACGCAGTATTTT. Translated: CASSEWASGAAAITDTQYF.

The chain has TRBV10-3 and TRBJ2-7; 11 nucleotides match TRBD2. Germline values: CDR1 ENHRY, CDR2 SYGVKD. The CDR3 consists of 15 residues. Trimming took 4 bases from V and 3 from J; bases not matched to a gene: 5. CDR3 DNA: TGTGCCATCAGTGCCGGACTAGCGGGCGACTACGAGCAGTACTTC. Translating gives CAISAGLAGDYEQYF.

The chain recombines TRBV18 with TRBJ2-2, with 8 bases fitting TRBD2. This CDR3 is built from 16 residues. The germline V gene encodes CDR1 KGHSH and CDR2 LQKENI. J lost 6 bases, V lost 0 bases, and 6 bases had no gene match. The CDR3 coding sequence is TGTGCCAGCTCACCACCATTCGCGGGAGGAGCCGGGGAGCTGTTTTTT. Amino acids: CASSPPFAGGAGELFF.

The rearrangement uses TRBV25-1 and TRBJ1-6, with 8 bases identical to TRBD1. Germline V CDR1 and CDR2: MGHDK, SYGVNS. The CDR3 spans 16 residues. Germline trimming cut 4 bases from V and 6 bases from J; bases unmatched to any gene: 8. The CDR3 DNA follows: TGTGCCAGCAGTGTTGGATTACAGGGGGTTAATTCACCCCTCCACTTT. Its translation: CASSVGLQGVNSPLHF.